This T cell receptor beta chain was found in a study of blood T cells in healthy people across ages. Primers used in a second PCR of roughly 6 to 12 cycles were a sample-barcoded 5' primer and a J-beta primer mix. MiXCR was run by TCRdb on the 5' RACE reads, yielding one entry per CDR3 protein. The sample carries hundreds of thousands of distinct CDR3 sequences, roughly 21% recorded once. Sequencing input: blood. The sequence was obtained from a man between 65 and 85 years old in good health.

The CDR3: CASSRTGTSGSTDTQYF. The CDR3 nucleotides read TGCGCCAGCAGCAGAACCGGGACTAGCGGGAGCACAGATACGCAGTATTTT. J is TRBJ2-3 and V is TRBV5-1; 12 positions agree with TRBD2. Per the germline V gene, CDR1 is SGHRS and CDR2 is YFSETQ. V trimming: 4 bases; J trimming: 0 bases; junction bases outside the gene matches: 6. The CDR3 has 17 residues.